The next 20 T cell receptor beta chains were all read from a single sample in a study of T-cell memory formation after mild COVID-19. MiXCR, applied by TCRdb to the 5' RACE reads, yields one record per CDR3 protein. The data hold over 450,000 distinct CDR3 sequences, with over 20% observed a single time. The sequenced material came from PBMCs or a T cell subset sorted from them (not recorded which). The source is an adult woman who had mild COVID-19 (a few samples of this study predate the infection). Cell type and time point are not known.

This clonotype was seen many times. This sequence joins TRBV10-3 and TRBJ2-7; possible D gene TRBD1, 7 bases. V was shortened by 2 bases and J by 2 bases, with 10 bases between the two germline ends. The CDR3 has 14 amino acids. The germline CDR1 and CDR2 sequences are ENHRY and SYGVKD. The CDR3 is CAISEDREAYEQYF. In DNA, the CDR3 is TGTGCCATCAGTGAGGACAGGGAGGCCTACGAGCAGTACTTC.

This clonotype was observed a handful of times. The chain joins TRBV21-1 to TRBJ2-5; TRBD1 is the table's D call and was not checked against the DNA. TRBV21-1 is listed as a pseudogene. The CDR3 sequence is 16 residues long. Here the CDR3 reads CASSPRRGGDRETQYF. The CDR3 region has the DNA TGTGCCAGCAGCCCTCGAAGGGGCGGGGACCGAGAGACCCAGTACTTC.

This sequence joins TRBV5-1 and TRBJ1-1; the D gene is possibly TRBD1 (6 bases). In germline, CDR1 is SGHRS, CDR2 YFSETQ. The V gene lost 4 bases and the J gene lost 0 bases, with 13 bases spanning the gap. The CDR3 is made up of 15 amino acids. DNA for the CDR3: TGCGCCAGCAGCCTAGGACAGACCATGAACACTGAAGCTTTCTTT. This encodes CASSLGQTMNTEAFF.

This chain connects TRBV29-1 to TRBJ2-7; 10 nucleotides agree with TRBD2. CDR1 and CDR2 from the germline V gene are SQVTM and ANQGSEA. After removal of 6 bases from V and 2 bases from J, the junction contained 7 bases not matched to a gene. The CDR3 is 14 amino acids. CDR3 amino acids: CSVSPSGGTYEQYF. The CDR3 DNA follows: TGCAGCGTCTCCCCTAGCGGGGGCACCTACGAGCAGTACTTC.

The V call is TRBV20-1, the J call TRBJ1-2; possibly TRBD1 for D (5 bases). The CDR3 is made up of 16 amino acids. Trimming removed 3 bases at V and 2 bases at J, with 19 bases between. The germline CDR1 and CDR2 sequences are DFQATT and SNEGSKA (reference sequence). The CDR3 DNA sequence: TGCAGTGCTAGGAAACCGGGACGCACAACGAACTATGGCTACACCTTC. It codes for CSARKPGRTTNYGYTF.

This clonotype appeared a few times. The gene calls are TRBV7-9 and TRBJ2-1; D unclear. The CDR3 spans 16 residues. CDR1 and CDR2 (germline): SEHNR, FQNEAQ (reference sequence). The germline V and J ends were trimmed by 1 base and 5 bases, with 15 bases remaining between them. The DNA for the CDR3 is TGTGCCAGCAGCTTAGTTTGGACCGCGAATCACAATGAGCAGTTCTTC. This gives the protein CASSLVWTANHNEQFF.

This chain joins TRBV29-1 and TRBJ2-2, with D hard to call. This CDR3 has 17 amino acids. V lost 1 base and J lost 5, with 20 bases in between. CDR1 and CDR2 (germline): SQVTM, ANQGSEA. The CDR3 nucleotides are TGCAGCGTTGAAGGCCGAGTTAAGGGCTTCGGGACCGGGGAGCTGTTTTTT. It specifies CSVEGRVKGFGTGELFF.

The chain employs TRBV29-1 and TRBJ2-1; D uncertain. The germline V and J ends were trimmed by 4 bases and 5 bases, with 12 bases remaining between them. The CDR3 has 13 amino acids. Germline lookup yields CDR1 SQVTM and CDR2 ANQGSEA. The CDR3 bases are TGCAGCGTTGCGTGGCAAGGTCACAATGAGCAGTTCTTC. It translates to CSVAWQGHNEQFF.

The chain combines TRBV3-1 with TRBJ2-5, with D possibly TRBD2 on 6 matching bases. The germline V and J ends were trimmed by 4 bases and 0 bases, with 12 bases remaining between them. Germline values: CDR1 LGHDT, CDR2 YNNKEL (reference sequence). The CDR3 length is 15 residues. CDR3 protein: CASSPGASDQETQYF. The CDR3 coding sequence is TGTGCCAGCAGCCCCGGGGCTAGCGACCAAGAGACCCAGTACTTC.

CDR3 amino acids: CSALADSNYGYTF. CDR3 coding DNA: TGCAGTGCTCTCGCGGACAGCAACTATGGCTACACCTTC. The V gene is TRBV20-1, the J gene TRBJ1-2; D possibly corresponds to TRBD1 (6 bases). Germline lookup yields CDR1 DFQATT and CDR2 SNEGSKA (reference sequence). The length of the CDR3 is 13 residues. Trimming removed 5 bases at V and 2 bases at J, with 12 bases between.

The J gene is TRBJ1-4, the V gene TRBV6-6, with D unresolved. The CDR3 runs 14 residues. V was shortened by 0 bases and J by 6 bases, with 8 bases between the two germline ends. CDR1 MNHNY and CDR2 SVGAGI come from the germline V gene (reference sequence). CDR3 sequence (DNA): TGTGCCAGCAGTTACTCGAGCCCAGATGAAAAACTGTTTTTT. Its translation: CASSYSSPDEKLFF.

The chain couples TRBV7-2 to TRBJ2-3; 8 bases are shared with TRBD2. Per germline, CDR1 SGHTA and CDR2 FQGNSA. V was pared by 5 bases and J by 4 bases, with 8 bases of the junction left unmatched. This CDR3 has 15 residues. CDR3 amino acids: CASSSSGARADTQYF. Written as DNA, the CDR3 is TGTGCCAGCAGCAGTAGCGGGGCCAGGGCAGATACGCAGTATTTT.

The chain employs TRBV2 and TRBJ2-7, with D unclear. V lost 2 bases, J lost 4 bases, and 12 bases lay in between. There are 14 residues in the CDR3. Germline loops: CDR1 SNHLY, CDR2 FYNNEI. The CDR3 protein is CASSELDNRYEQYF. CDR3 DNA sequence: TGTGCCAGCAGTGAATTAGATAATCGGTACGAGCAGTACTTC.

In its sample, this clonotype was seen many times. The J gene is TRBJ1-4, the V gene TRBV5-1, with D possibly matching TRBD1 (5 bases). The CDR3 contains 15 residues. CDR1 is SGHRS and CDR2 is YFSETQ in the germline V gene. Trimming took 0 bases from V and 2 from J, leaving 8 bases between them. This CDR3 is CASSLAGSTNEKLFF. CDR3 DNA sequence: TGCGCCAGCAGCTTGGCAGGGAGTACTAATGAAAAACTGTTTTTT.

This clonotype was observed a few times. The chain joins TRBV18 to TRBJ2-1; 7 bases fit TRBD2. The CDR3 extends over 16 amino acids. CDR1 and CDR2 from the germline V gene are KGHSH and LQKENI. V lost 2 bases to trimming and J lost 4 bases; unmatched junction nucleotides: 8. CDR3: CASSPFTRESYNEQFF. In nucleotides, the CDR3 is TGTGCCAGCTCACCATTCACGCGGGAGTCTTACAATGAGCAGTTCTTC.

The chain employs TRBV11-2 and TRBJ2-3, with D unclear. Germline assignment: CDR1 SGHAT and CDR2 FQNNGV. With 2 bases removed from V and 4 bases from J, the gap between germline ends came to 7 bases. The CDR3 runs 13 residues. The CDR3 DNA sequence: TGTGCCAGCAGCTTATTACGTGCAGATACGCAGTATTTT. Amino acid sequence: CASSLLRADTQYF.

The rearrangement joins TRBV20-1 to TRBJ2-7, with 7 bases fitting TRBD2. Germline values: CDR1 DFQATT, CDR2 SNEGSKA (reference sequence). Trimming took 0 bases from V and 0 from J; bases not matched to a gene: 5. The CDR3 covers 15 residues. CDR3 sequence reads: CSAREGSGGSYEQYF. The CDR3 coding sequence is TGCAGTGCTAGAGAAGGGTCGGGAGGCTCCTACGAGCAGTACTTC.

This clonotype has a handful of counts. The chain couples TRBV7-8 to TRBJ2-7; 15 bases agree with TRBD2. The J segment lost 4 bases and the V segment lost 0 bases, leaving 13 bases of the junction unmatched. Germline loops: CDR1 SGHVS, CDR2 FQNEAQ. CDR3 size: 20 residues. CDR3 sequence: CASSLASLTGTSGRRYEQYF. The CDR3, as DNA: TGTGCCAGCAGCTTAGCGTCGCTCACGGGGACTAGCGGGAGGAGGTACGAGCAGTACTTC.

This sequence joins TRBV24-1 and TRBJ2-7; 13 positions match TRBD2. V shed 4 bases, J shed 5 bases, and the junction held 4 bases outside the gene matches. This CDR3 has 15 amino acids. Germline V CDR1 and CDR2: KGHDR, SFDVKD. CDR3 DNA sequence: TGTGCCACCAGTGAGAGGACTAGCGGGAGCAACGAGCAGTACTTC. This codes for CATSERTSGSNEQYF.

This rearrangement joins TRBV9 to TRBJ2-1, with 9 bases aligning to TRBD1. Trimming removed 2 bases from V and 6 bases from J; junction bases left unmatched: 6. The CDR3 sequence is 15 residues long. CDR1 and CDR2 from the germline V gene are SGDLS and YYNGEE. The CDR3 DNA sequence: TGTGCCAGCAGCGTCGAGGACAGGGGCCCCAATGAGCAGTTCTTC. Translating gives CASSVEDRGPNEQFF.